The 13 T cell receptor beta chains presented below share a single source sample, sequenced in a study of monozygotic twins with inflammatory bowel disease. TCRdb reprocessed the 5' RACE reads, keeping one entry per CDR3 protein, no DNA. The sample's table shows more than 100,000 distinct CDR3 sequences. The sample was blood. These receptors all stem from a human donor with ulcerative colitis or Crohn's disease, or a healthy co-twin of an affected twin (not recorded which).

The chain combines TRBV7-3 with TRBJ1-1. The germline gives CDR1 SGHTA, CDR2 FQGTGA. This CDR3 spans 12 amino acids. This CDR3 reads CASSLVVEPAFF.

The CDR3: CASSRTGFAYNEQFF. The chain joins TRBV5-4 to TRBJ2-1; TCRdb's D call, TRBD1, is unchecked because there is no DNA. This CDR3 has 15 residues. Germline V gene data show CDR1 as SGHNT and CDR2 as YYREEE (reference sequence).

The genes are TRBV30 and TRBJ1-1; the D gene TCRdb calls, TRBD1, cannot be checked with no DNA. The length of the CDR3 is 15 residues. CDR1 and CDR2 from the germline V gene are GTSNPN and SVGIG (reference sequence). CDR3 amino acids: CAWSFRGVRNTEAFF. Full variable domain (remainder filled in from reference TRBV30 and TRBJ1-1): SQTIHQWPATLVQPVGSPLSLECTVEGTSNPNLYWYRQAAGRGLQLLFYSVGIGQISSEVPQNLSASRPQDRQFILSSKKLLLSDSGFYLCAWSFRGVRNTEAFFGQGTRLTVV.

The V and J genes are TRBV29-1 and TRBJ2-1; TCRdb's D call, TRBD1, is unchecked because there is no DNA. The CDR3 has 14 residues. Per the germline V gene, CDR1 is SQVTM and CDR2 is ANQGSEA. CDR3 amino acids: CSVGADIFYNERFF.

This rearrangement joins TRBV7-8 to TRBJ1-1; TCRdb indicates TRBD1, and absent DNA this call remains unverified. Germline CDR1 is SGHVS and CDR2 is FQNEAQ. This CDR3 is 13 amino acids long. Here the CDR3 reads CASSWGQNTEAFF.

This rearrangement joins TRBV25-1 to TRBJ2-2; TCRdb calls TRBD1, which cannot be checked without DNA. CDR1 is MGHDK, CDR2 SYGVNS, per germline. The CDR3 totals 12 residues. CDR3 amino acids: CASRTGYGELFF. The variable domain in full, completed from reference TRBV25-1 and TRBJ2-2, reads EADIYQTPRYLVIGTGKKITLECSQTMGHDKMYWYQQDPGMELHLIHYSYGVNSTEKGDLSSESTVSRIRTEHFPLTLESARPSHTSQYLCASRTGYGELFFGEGSRLTVL.

The genes are TRBV5-1 and TRBJ2-7. CDR1 SGHRS and CDR2 YFSETQ come from the germline V gene. The CDR3 extends over 14 amino acids. Here the CDR3 reads CASSLGTLLSEQYF.

The V call is TRBV4-3, the J call TRBJ1-2; TCRdb's assignment of TRBD1 cannot be checked, as there is no DNA. Germline CDR1 and CDR2: LGHNA and YSLEER. CDR3 length: 15 amino acids. CDR3 loop: CASSQDGTANYGYTF.

The CDR3 sequence: CAWRAWETSALFVYNEQFF. This chain uses TRBV30 with TRBJ2-1; the TCRdb call, TRBD2, lacks DNA for checking. This CDR3 has 19 residues. Germline lookup yields CDR1 GTSNPN and CDR2 SVGIG (reference sequence).

The chain recombines TRBV12-3 or TRBV12-4 with TRBJ2-7; TCRdb designates TRBD1, a call that cannot be tested without DNA. This CDR3 is 14 amino acids long. The CDR3 region is CASSLPGHIYEQYF.

CDR3 protein: CASSFISGTTYEQYF. The chain combines TRBV27 with TRBJ2-7. The germline gives CDR1 MNHEY, CDR2 SMNVEV (reference sequence). CDR3 length: 15 amino acids.

This clonotype counts as medium-sized (0.01 to 0.1%) by frequency. The chain combines TRBV20-1 with TRBJ2-1; the D gene TCRdb calls, TRBD2, cannot be checked with no DNA. Germline CDR1 is DFQATT and CDR2 is SNEGSKA (reference sequence). The length of the CDR3 is 14 residues. The CDR3 sequence is CSATAGGLGNEQFF.

V gene TRBV20-1 combines with J gene TRBJ1-5; checking the TCRdb D call of TRBD1 is not possible without DNA. This CDR3 spans 14 amino acids. The germline gives CDR1 DFQATT, CDR2 SNEGSKA (reference sequence). CDR3 in amino acids: CSARDQGGGQPQHF.